This T cell receptor beta chain emerged from a study of CD8+ T cells in alopecia areata. Study details: Female C3H/HeJ mice aged about 7-11 weeks received skin from approximately 6-13-month-old C3H/HeJ donors with spontaneous alopecia.

Separation of pooled cutaneous lymph node cells was by sorting with CD4, CD8alpha, NKG2D, NKG2ACE and other markers. This clone has more than one count but fewer than ten. Its specificity is unknown. Germline and genes: mouse. The observed sequence ends 4 residues before the CDR3 terminus, with the missing tail filled in from the germline J gene. Looked up from germline, CDR1 is SGHSN and CDR2 is HYEKVE. The CDR3 is made up of 18 amino acids. The V gene lost 0 bases and the J gene lost 0 bases, with 16 bases spanning the gap. RNA extraction and reverse transcription yielded cDNA as sequencing template. Some clones are missing from TCRdb's copy, which holds only in-frame ones; the method was immunoSEQ multiplex PCR. The sample has under 350,000 clones, none seen only once. Study observations and caveats: Scalp lesions, especially in alopecia totalis/universalis, had higher clonality than normal scalp. Sequences from scalp samples also cover resident alphabeta T cells of normal skin.

The specimen was CD4+ T cells sorted from a lymph node. The source of this sequence is a C3H/HeJ mouse with alopecia areata. The strain's MHC haplotype is H2-k. The chain is built from TRBV12-1 and TRBJ2-2; TRBD2 might be the D (7 bases). The part of the CDR3 DNA that was read is TGTGCCAGCTCTCTCTCTCTGTTGGGGGGCTCAAACACCGGG. Protein sequence: CASSLSLLGGSNTG. The complete CDR3 protein is CASSLSLLGGSNTGQLYF.